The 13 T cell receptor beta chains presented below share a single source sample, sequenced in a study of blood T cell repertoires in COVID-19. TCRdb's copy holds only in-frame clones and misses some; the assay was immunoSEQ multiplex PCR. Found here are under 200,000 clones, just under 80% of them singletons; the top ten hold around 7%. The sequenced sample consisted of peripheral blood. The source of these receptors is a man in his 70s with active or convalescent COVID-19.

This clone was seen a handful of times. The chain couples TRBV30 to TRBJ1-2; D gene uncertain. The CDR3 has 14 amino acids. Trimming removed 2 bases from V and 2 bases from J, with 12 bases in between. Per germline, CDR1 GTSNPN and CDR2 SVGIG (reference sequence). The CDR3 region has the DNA TGTGCCTGGAGTAGGCAGGAGGCGAACTATGGCTACACCTTC. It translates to CAWSRQEANYGYTF.

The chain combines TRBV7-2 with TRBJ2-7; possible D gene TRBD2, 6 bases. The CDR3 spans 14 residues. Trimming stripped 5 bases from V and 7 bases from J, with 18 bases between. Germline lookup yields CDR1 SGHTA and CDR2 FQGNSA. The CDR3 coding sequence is TGTGCCAGCAGCGGCACGGGGGTTTTTGGAGAGCAGTACTTC. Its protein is CASSGTGVFGEQYF.

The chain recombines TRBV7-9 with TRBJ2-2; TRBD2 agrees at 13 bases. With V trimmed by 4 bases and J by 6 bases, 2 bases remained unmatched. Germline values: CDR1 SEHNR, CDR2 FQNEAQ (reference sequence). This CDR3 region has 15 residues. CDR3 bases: TGTGCCAGCAGCTCCGGACTAGCGGGGGCCGGGGAGCTGTTTTTT. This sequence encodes CASSSGLAGAGELFF.

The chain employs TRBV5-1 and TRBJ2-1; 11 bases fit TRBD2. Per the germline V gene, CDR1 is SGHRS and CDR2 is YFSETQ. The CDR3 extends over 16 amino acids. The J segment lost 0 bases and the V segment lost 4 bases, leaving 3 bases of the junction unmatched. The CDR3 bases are TGCGCCAGCAGCGCTAGCGGGGGGACCTCCTACAATGAGCAGTTCTTC. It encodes CASSASGGTSYNEQFF.

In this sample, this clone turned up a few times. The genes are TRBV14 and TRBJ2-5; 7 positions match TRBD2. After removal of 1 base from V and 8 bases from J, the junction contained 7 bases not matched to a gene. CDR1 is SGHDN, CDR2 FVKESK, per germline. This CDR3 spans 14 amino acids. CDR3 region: CASSQVLGGSTQYF. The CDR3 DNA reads TGTGCCAGCAGCCAAGTTCTCGGGGGGTCTACCCAGTACTTC.

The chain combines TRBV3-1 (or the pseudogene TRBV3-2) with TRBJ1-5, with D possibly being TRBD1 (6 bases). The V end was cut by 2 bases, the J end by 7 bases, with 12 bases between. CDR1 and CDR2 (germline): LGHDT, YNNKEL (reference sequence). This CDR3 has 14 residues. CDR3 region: CASSQNRVVQPQHF. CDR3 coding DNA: TGTGCCAGCAGCCAAAACAGGGTGGTGCAGCCCCAGCATTTT.

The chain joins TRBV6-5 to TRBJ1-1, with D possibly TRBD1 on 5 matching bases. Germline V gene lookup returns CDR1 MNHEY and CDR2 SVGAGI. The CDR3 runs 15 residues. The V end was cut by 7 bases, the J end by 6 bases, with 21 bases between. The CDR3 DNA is TGTGCCAGCACCCCTTATGAGACAGACTTAGCTGAAGCTTTCTTT. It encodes CASTPYETDLAEAFF.

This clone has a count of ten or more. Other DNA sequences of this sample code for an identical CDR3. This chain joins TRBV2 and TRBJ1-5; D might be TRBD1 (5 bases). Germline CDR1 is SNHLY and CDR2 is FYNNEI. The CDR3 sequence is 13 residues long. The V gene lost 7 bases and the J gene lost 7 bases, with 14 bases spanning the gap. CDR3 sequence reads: CASTGGVGQPQHF. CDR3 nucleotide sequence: TGTGCCAGCACCGGGGGGGTAGGGCAGCCCCAGCATTTT.

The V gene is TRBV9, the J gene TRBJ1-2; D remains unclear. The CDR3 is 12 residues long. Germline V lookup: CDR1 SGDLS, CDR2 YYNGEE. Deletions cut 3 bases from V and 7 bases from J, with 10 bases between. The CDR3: CASSAEGRGYTF. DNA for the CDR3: TGTGCCAGCAGCGCGGAGGGCCGTGGCTACACCTTC.

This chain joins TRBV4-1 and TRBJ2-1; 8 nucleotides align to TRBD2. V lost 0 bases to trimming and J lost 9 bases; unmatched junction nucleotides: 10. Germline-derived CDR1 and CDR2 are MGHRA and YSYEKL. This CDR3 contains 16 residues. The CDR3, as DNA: TGCGCCAGCAGCCAAGAATTGGTAGCGGGGCGAGGTGAGCAGTTCTTC. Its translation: CASSQELVAGRGEQFF.

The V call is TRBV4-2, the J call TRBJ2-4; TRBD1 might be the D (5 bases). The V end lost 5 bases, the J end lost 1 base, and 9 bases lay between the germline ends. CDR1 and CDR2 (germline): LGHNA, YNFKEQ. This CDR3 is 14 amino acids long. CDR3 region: CASSSQGAKNIQYF. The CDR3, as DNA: TGTGCCAGCAGCTCTCAGGGTGCCAAAAACATTCAGTACTTC.

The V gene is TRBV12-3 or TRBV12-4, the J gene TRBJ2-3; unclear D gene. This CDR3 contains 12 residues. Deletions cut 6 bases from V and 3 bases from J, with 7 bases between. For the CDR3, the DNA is TGTGCCAGCAGCACTAATACAGATACGCAGTATTTT. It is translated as CASSTNTDTQYF.

CDR3: CASIRNEKLFF. The CDR3 DNA is TGTGCCAGCATCAGGAATGAAAAACTGTTTTTT. The rearrangement uses TRBV2 and TRBJ1-4; D ambiguous. The CDR3 has 11 residues. V dropped 7 bases and J dropped 5 bases, with 5 bases sitting between them. Looked up from germline, CDR1 is SNHLY and CDR2 is FYNNEI.